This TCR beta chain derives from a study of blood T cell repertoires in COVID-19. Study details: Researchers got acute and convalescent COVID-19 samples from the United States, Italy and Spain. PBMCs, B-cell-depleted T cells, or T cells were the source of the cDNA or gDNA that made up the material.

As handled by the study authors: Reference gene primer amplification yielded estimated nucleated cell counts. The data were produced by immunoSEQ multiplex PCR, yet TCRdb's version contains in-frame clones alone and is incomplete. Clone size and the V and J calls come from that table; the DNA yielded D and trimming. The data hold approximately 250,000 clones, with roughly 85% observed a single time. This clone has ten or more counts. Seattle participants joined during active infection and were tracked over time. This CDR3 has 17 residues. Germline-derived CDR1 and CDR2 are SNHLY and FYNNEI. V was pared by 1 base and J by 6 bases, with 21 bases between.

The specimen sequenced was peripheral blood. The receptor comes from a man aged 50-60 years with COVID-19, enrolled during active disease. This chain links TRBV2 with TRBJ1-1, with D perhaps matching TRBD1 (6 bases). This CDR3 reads CASSEEEEAREGAEAFF. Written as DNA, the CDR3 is TGTGCCAGCAGTGAAGAAGAAGAAGCACGAGAGGGGGCTGAAGCTTTCTTT.